This is a list of T cell receptor beta chains from one sample in a study of blood T cells in healthy people across ages. TCRdb independently ran MiXCR on the 5' RACE reads; one entry per CDR3 protein. The sample yields 630,000 or so distinct CDR3 sequences, less than 40% seen once. The material sequenced was blood. These receptors all stem from a woman aged 80 or over in good health. Both conserved end residues are part of each CDR3. Each record gives: V gene, CDR3 length, J gene, D gene, clone size, CDR3 protein, CDR3 DNA. D genes are given only for firm matches. The size of a clone is reported for some rows only, either as once, few or many, or as a class for expanded clones.

>TRBV7-2|16|TRBJ2-5|-|many
CASSRPLRSYLGTQYF
TGTGCCAGCAGCCGCCCTCTCAGGTCTTATCTGGGGACCCAGTACTTC
>TRBV27|14|TRBJ2-5|-|many
CASSPPGRQETQYF
TGTGCCAGCAGCCCTCCGGGGCGTCAAGAGACCCAGTACTTC
>TRBV5-1|12|TRBJ1-2|-|once
CASSAPGKGYTF
TGCGCCAGCAGCGCCCCGGGAAAGGGCTACACCTTC
>TRBV20-1|15|TRBJ1-1|-|many
CSARPPLGKGAEAFF
TGCAGTGCTAGACCACCATTGGGAAAGGGGGCTGAAGCTTTCTTT
>TRBV6-1|14|TRBJ1-5|-|-
CASDSLDSNQPQHF
TGTGCCAGCGACAGTTTGGATAGCAATCAGCCCCAGCATTTT
>TRBV30|15|TRBJ2-3|-|many
CAWSVKPPSTDTQYF
TGTGCCTGGAGTGTAAAGCCTCCCAGCACAGATACGCAGTATTTT
>TRBV15|19|TRBJ2-2|TRBD1|-
CATPRRTGLIPTFTGELFF
TGTGCCACCCCTCGACGGACAGGTCTGATCCCAACTTTCACCGGGGAGCTGTTTTTT
>TRBV7-2|15|TRBJ2-1|-|-
CASSRGSRVGNEQFF
TGTGCCAGCAGCCGAGGATCAAGGGTTGGCAATGAGCAGTTCTTC
>TRBV30|14|TRBJ2-2|TRBD2|-
CAWRVGGGNGELFF
TGTGCCTGGAGGGTCGGGGGGGGAAACGGGGAGCTGTTTTTT
>TRBV20-1|17|TRBJ1-1|TRBD1|few
CSARDPNRGTWNTEAFF
TGCAGTGCTAGAGACCCAAACAGGGGGACCTGGAACACTGAAGCTTTCTTT
>TRBV12-3/TRBV12-4|13|TRBJ1-1|-|many
CASSLNEGTEAFF
TGTGCCAGCAGTTTAAACGAAGGCACTGAAGCTTTCTTT
>TRBV7-2|15|TRBJ2-4|-|many
CASSLVVRVENIQYF
TGTGCCAGCAGCTTAGTAGTACGGGTGGAAAACATTCAGTACTTC
>TRBV7-8|14|TRBJ1-5|-|-
CASSATVSNQPQHF
TGTGCCAGCAGCGCGACAGTCTCCAATCAGCCCCAGCATTTT
>TRBV5-1|13|TRBJ2-7|-|many
CASSKPQGYEQYF
TGCGCCAGCAGCAAACCTCAGGGATACGAGCAGTACTTC
>TRBV19|14|TRBJ2-3|-|few
CASSMDQSTDTQYF
TGTGCCAGTAGTATGGACCAAAGCACAGATACGCAGTATTTT
>TRBV6-5|12|TRBJ2-1|TRBD1|many
CASSQGQGGQFF
TGTGCCAGCAGCCAGGGACAGGGCGGGCAGTTCTTC
>TRBV6-1|15|TRBJ1-5|TRBD1|many
CASSRGQGAGQPQHF
TGTGCCAGCAGCCGTGGACAGGGGGCCGGTCAGCCCCAGCATTTT
>TRBV6-5|12|TRBJ1-6|-|-
CASTRGASPLHF
TGTGCCAGCACTCGGGGCGCTTCACCCCTCCACTTT
>TRBV20-1|14|TRBJ2-4|-|-
CSARFQGGQNIQYF
TGCAGTGCTAGATTCCAGGGCGGCCAAAACATTCAGTACTTC
>TRBV12-3/TRBV12-4|14|TRBJ1-1|TRBD1|few
CASSHRGRKTEAFF
TGTGCCAGCAGCCACAGGGGTAGAAAAACTGAAGCTTTCTTT
>TRBV7-9|15|TRBJ1-6|TRBD1|many
CASSLGTGNNSPLHF
TGTGCCAGCAGCTTAGGGACAGGGAATAATTCACCCCTCCACTTT
>TRBV20-1|14|TRBJ1-1|TRBD1|-
CSARGATGETEAFF
TGCAGTGCTAGAGGGGCGACAGGGGAGACTGAAGCTTTCTTT
>TRBV7-9|18|TRBJ2-1|TRBD2|many
CASSLARPSGGVYNEQFF
TGTGCCAGCAGCTTAGCGAGGCCTAGCGGGGGGGTCTACAATGAGCAGTTCTTC
>TRBV3-1|12|TRBJ2-2|-|few
CASSVDTGELFF
TGTGCCAGCAGCGTGGACACCGGGGAGCTGTTTTTT
>TRBV4-1|15|TRBJ1-1|-|-
CASSQGQGMGTEAFF
TGCGCCAGCAGCCAAGGGCAGGGTATGGGCACTGAAGCTTTCTTT
>TRBV7-9|15|TRBJ2-3|-|-
CASNTDGPLSWTQYF
TGTGCCAGCAACACAGATGGACCGTTATCATGGACGCAGTATTTT
>TRBV11-1|15|TRBJ1-5|-|many
CASSLGPGGNQPQHF
TGTGCCAGCAGCCTCGGACCCGGCGGCAATCAGCCCCAGCATTTT
>TRBV7-2|13|TRBJ1-5|-|many
CASSFRRNQPQHF
TGTGCCAGCAGCTTCAGGAGGAATCAGCCCCAGCATTTT
>TRBV19|16|TRBJ1-6|TRBD1|-
CASSIVFDRVNSPLHF
TGTGCCAGTAGTATAGTCTTCGACAGGGTTAATTCACCCCTCCACTTT
>TRBV5-1|17|TRBJ1-1|-|-
CASSLAGVSRHGGGAFF
TGCGCCAGCAGCTTGGCCGGGGTTTCAAGACACGGCGGAGGAGCTTTCTTT
>TRBV20-1|13|TRBJ2-7|-|-
CSARVADGHEQYF
TGCAGTGCTAGAGTCGCGGACGGACACGAGCAGTACTTC
>TRBV7-9|12|TRBJ2-7|-|-
CASTGLSSEQYF
TGTGCCAGCACCGGGCTAAGCAGCGAGCAGTACTTC
>TRBV12-3/TRBV12-4|14|TRBJ2-1|-|-
CASTLTATNNEQFF
TGTGCCAGCACCCTAACGGCGACCAACAATGAGCAGTTCTTC
>TRBV5-8|14|TRBJ2-3|TRBD1|many
CASSYRQGTDTQYF
TGTGCCAGCAGTTATCGACAGGGAACAGATACGCAGTATTTT